This TCR beta chain is from a study of cytomegalovirus exposure and HLA in healthy donors. Study-wide findings and caveats: More clonal expansion characterized HLA-associated TCR beta chains than equally common others in a later analysis.

The PCR used 60 Vbeta and 13 Jbeta primers. Repertoires were generated with immunoSEQ multiplex PCR, while TCRdb's copy carries only in-frame clones and drops some. Here the sample spans 150,000 or so clones, about three quarters being singletons. On this clone: The antigen is unknown.

The germline V gene encodes CDR1 MDHEN and CDR2 SYDVKM. CDR3 size: 16 residues. Trimming at V came to 10 bases and at J to 2 bases, leaving 11 bases not matched to a gene. This receptor was obtained from a woman aged 35 to 49 in good health and CMV-seronegative. Sequencing was done on a sample of PBMCs. J is TRBJ2-2 and V is TRBV28; TRBD2 matches at 9 bases. For the CDR3, the DNA is TGTGCCACCAAGAATAGCGGGAGTTTAAACACCGGGGAGCTGTTTTTT. Translated: CATKNSGSLNTGELFF.